This T cell receptor beta chain was sequenced in a study of beta chain features in type 1 diabetes. Overall study results and limits: All four CD4+ subsets from Type 1 diabetes patients carried moderately but significantly shorter TCRB CDR3s.

This clone was seen a handful of times. The antigen is undetermined. V trimming: 6 bases; J trimming: 4 bases; junction bases outside the gene matches: 8. Germline V gene lookup returns CDR1 SGHTA and CDR2 FQGNSA. The CDR3 consists of 16 residues. Via CD45RO/CCR7/CD25/CD127/CD95/CD27, cells of the CD4+ naive, central memory, regulatory and stem cell-like memory subsets were sorted. Sort purity for all populations was recorded as exceeding 98%. Since all of the isolated RNA was reverse transcribed, expressed TCRB transcripts were what got sequenced. It was found that naive, central memory and regulatory T cell samples averaged roughly 3.5 million reads. Produced via immunoSEQ multiplex PCR; TCRdb's table is partial and in-frame only. The sample includes 860,000 or so clones, 17% seen only once; the top ten take 0.02% to 0.025%.

This chain joins TRBV7-2 and TRBJ2-1; 11 nucleotides line up with TRBD2. Specimen: naive CD4+ T cells from blood. The TCR sequence derives from a woman between 18 and 29 years old in good health. The CDR3 loop is CASREQVAGGYNEQFF. CDR3 bases: TGTGCCAGCAGGGAACAGGTAGCGGGAGGGTACAATGAGCAGTTCTTC.